Following are 10 T cell receptor beta chains from one sample sequenced in a study of beta chain features in type 1 diabetes. The study's findings and limits: Significant though moderate, a shortening of TCRB CDR3s appeared in all four CD4+ subsets of Type 1 diabetes patients.

What was sequenced were expressed TCRB transcripts, since all of the isolated RNA had been reverse transcribed. Here immunoSEQ multiplex PCR was the method, and the copy in TCRdb shows in-frame clones only, minus some. Of 300,000 to 350,000 clones in the sample, about 13% were seen once. Their target antigens are unknown. The sample comprised naive CD4+ T cells from blood. The receptors come from a young woman with type 1 diabetes.

The genes are TRBV19 and TRBJ1-2; D remains ambiguous. This CDR3 comprises 15 residues. The germline V gene encodes CDR1 LNHDA and CDR2 SQIVND (reference sequence). V lost 10 bases and J 7 bases, leaving 25 bases between the germline ends. The CDR3 loop is CATSVRRLATGGYTF. CDR3 bases: TGTGCCACCTCAGTTCGGAGACTCGCAACCGGTGGCTACACCTTC. Based on the CDR3 plus reference TRBV19 and TRBJ1-2, the full variable domain is DGGITQSPKYLFRKEGQNVTLSCEQNLNHDAMYWYRQDPGQGLRLIYYSQIVNDFQKGDIAEGYSVSREKKESFPLTVTSAQKNPTAFYLCATSVRRLATGGYTFGSGTRLTVV.

V and J are TRBV18 and TRBJ2-1; perhaps TRBD2 as D (5 bases). Germline V CDR1 and CDR2: KGHSH, LQKENI. Trimming cost V 4 bases and J 2 bases, with 12 bases left between them. The length of the CDR3 is 15 residues. The CDR3 sequence: CASSLMEVTYNEQFF. The CDR3 coding sequence is TGTGCCAGCTCACTCATGGAGGTAACCTACAATGAGCAGTTCTTC.

This clone occurred a few times. V and J are TRBV18 and TRBJ1-1; D might be TRBD1 (5 bases). With 3 bases removed from V and 5 bases from J, the gap between germline ends came to 13 bases. The CDR3 totals 14 residues. Per the germline V gene, CDR1 is KGHSH and CDR2 is LQKENI. The CDR3 sequence: CASSPLSRDTEAFF. CDR3 in DNA: TGTGCCAGCTCACCCCTCTCCAGGGATACTGAAGCTTTCTTT.

In this sample, this clone turned up a few times. The chain uses TRBV19 and TRBJ2-4; possible D gene TRBD1, 6 bases. CDR1 is LNHDA and CDR2 is SQIVND in the germline V gene (reference sequence). The CDR3 length is 14 residues. Trimming removed 2 bases at V and 1 base at J, with 6 bases between. The CDR3 bases are TGTGCCAGTAGTATACAGGGGGCCAAAAACATTCAGTACTTC. This sequence encodes CASSIQGAKNIQYF.

This clone turned up a few times. The identical CDR3 is also encoded by other nucleotide sequences in the sample. The chain couples TRBV30 to TRBJ1-1, with 9 bases aligning to TRBD1. Germline CDR1 reads GTSNPN; CDR2 reads SVGIG (reference sequence). Trimming took 3 bases from V and 5 from J; bases not matched to a gene: 1. The CDR3 has 12 residues. The chain's CDR3 is CAWRDRGTEAFF. CDR3 coding DNA: TGTGCCTGGAGGGACAGGGGAACTGAAGCTTTCTTT. Full variable domain (outside the CDR3, taken from reference TRBV30 and TRBJ1-1): SQTIHQWPATLVQPVGSPLSLECTVEGTSNPNLYWYRQAAGRGLQLLFYSVGIGQISSEVPQNLSASRPQDRQFILSSKKLLLSDSGFYLCAWRDRGTEAFFGQGTRLTVV.

The count of this clone is one. V is TRBV20-1 and J is TRBJ2-7; no firm D call. This CDR3 has 10 residues. CDR1 and CDR2 (germline): DFQATT, SNEGSKA (reference sequence). Between the trimmed V and J ends, which lost 3 bases and 6 bases, there was a span of 6 bases. The DNA for the CDR3 is TGCAGTGCTAGCGTCCCCGAGCAGTACTTC. This gives the protein CSASVPEQYF.

This clone was seen more than once but under ten times. The chain employs TRBV11-2 and TRBJ2-2; D perhaps matches TRBD2 (5 bases). V shed 3 bases and J shed 6 bases, with 11 bases lying between them. CDR3 length: 14 residues. CDR1 SGHAT and CDR2 FQNNGV come from the germline V gene. CDR3 sequence: CASSFMAEAGELFF. The CDR3 DNA is TGTGCCAGCAGCTTTATGGCGGAGGCCGGGGAGCTGTTTTTT.

V usage is TRBV18 and J usage is TRBJ1-1; D not certain. The germline gives CDR1 KGHSH, CDR2 LQKENI. V shed 3 bases and J shed 7 bases, with 9 bases lying between them. This CDR3 region has 12 residues. The CDR3 protein is CASSPYEGEAFF. In DNA form, the CDR3 reads TGTGCCAGCTCACCGTACGAGGGTGAAGCTTTCTTT.

The sample holds a few counts of this clone. The J gene is TRBJ1-5, the V gene TRBV15; 12 nucleotides agree with TRBD1. CDR1 is LNHNV and CDR2 is YYDKDF in the germline V gene (reference sequence). V dropped 4 bases and J dropped 2; count of bases not matched to a gene: 6. The CDR3 is 17 residues long. CDR3 in amino acids: CATSKGQGARGNQPQHF. In nucleotides, the CDR3 is TGTGCCACCAGCAAGGGACAGGGGGCTAGGGGCAATCAGCCCCAGCATTTT.

The V call is TRBV6-1, the J call TRBJ2-3; possible D gene TRBD2, 6 bases. The CDR3 has 14 amino acids. Germline CDR1 is MNHNS and CDR2 is SASEGT. V gave up 4 bases and J gave up 6 bases, with 14 bases separating them. The CDR3 DNA is TGTGCCAGCAGTGGGACTACCCTCGCGGATACGCAGTATTTT. Residues: CASSGTTLADTQYF.